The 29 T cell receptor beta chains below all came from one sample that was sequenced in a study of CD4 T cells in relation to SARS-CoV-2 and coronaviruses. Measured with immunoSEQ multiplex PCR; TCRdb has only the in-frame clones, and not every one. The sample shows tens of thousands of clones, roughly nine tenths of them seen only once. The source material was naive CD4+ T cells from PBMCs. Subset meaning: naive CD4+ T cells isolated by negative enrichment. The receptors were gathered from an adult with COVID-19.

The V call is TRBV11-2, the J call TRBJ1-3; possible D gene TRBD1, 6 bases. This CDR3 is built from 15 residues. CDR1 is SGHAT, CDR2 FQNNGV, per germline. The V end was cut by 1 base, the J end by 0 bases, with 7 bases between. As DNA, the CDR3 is TGTGCCAGCAGCTTAGGGGGGCTCTCTGGAAACACCATATATTTT. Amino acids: CASSLGGLSGNTIYF.

The CDR3 spells CASSPDLAKNIQYF. The CDR3 region has the DNA TGTGCCAGCTCACCCGACTTAGCCAAAAACATTCAGTACTTC. The chain joins TRBV18 to TRBJ2-4, with unresolved D. CDR1 is KGHSH, CDR2 LQKENI, per germline. This CDR3 contains 14 residues. V dropped 3 bases and J dropped 0 bases, with 6 bases sitting between them.

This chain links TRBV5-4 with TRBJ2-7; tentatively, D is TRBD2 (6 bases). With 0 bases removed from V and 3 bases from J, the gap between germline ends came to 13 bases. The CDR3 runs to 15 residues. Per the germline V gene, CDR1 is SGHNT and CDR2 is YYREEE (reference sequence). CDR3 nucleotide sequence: TGTGCCAGCAGCTTGGGTGGTAGCGGAATCTACGAGCAGTACTTC. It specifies CASSLGGSGIYEQYF.

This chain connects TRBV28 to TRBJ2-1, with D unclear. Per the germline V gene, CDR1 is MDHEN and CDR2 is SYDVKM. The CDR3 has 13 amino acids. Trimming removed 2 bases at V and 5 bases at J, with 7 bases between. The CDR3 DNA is TGTGCCAGCAGTTTAAGGGTGAACAATGAGCAGTTCTTC. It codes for CASSLRVNNEQFF. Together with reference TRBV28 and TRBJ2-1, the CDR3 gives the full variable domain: DVKVTQSSRYLVKRTGEKVFLECVQDMDHENMFWYRQDPGLGLRLIYFSYDVKMKEKGDIPEGYSVSREKKERFSLILESASTNQTSMYLCASSLRVNNEQFFGPGTRLTVL.

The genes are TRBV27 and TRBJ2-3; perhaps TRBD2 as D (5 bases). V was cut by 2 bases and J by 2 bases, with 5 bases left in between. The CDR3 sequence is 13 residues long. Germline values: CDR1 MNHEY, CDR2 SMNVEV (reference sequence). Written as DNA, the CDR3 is TGTGCCAGCAGTTTACTAGCCACAGATACGCAGTATTTT. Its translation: CASSLLATDTQYF.

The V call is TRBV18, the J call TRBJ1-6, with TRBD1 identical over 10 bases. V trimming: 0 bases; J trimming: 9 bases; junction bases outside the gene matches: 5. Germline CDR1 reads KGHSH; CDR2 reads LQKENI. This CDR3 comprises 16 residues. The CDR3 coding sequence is TGTGCCAGCTCACCACCGGACAGGGGGAACGGTTCACCCCTCCACTTT. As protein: CASSPPDRGNGSPLHF.

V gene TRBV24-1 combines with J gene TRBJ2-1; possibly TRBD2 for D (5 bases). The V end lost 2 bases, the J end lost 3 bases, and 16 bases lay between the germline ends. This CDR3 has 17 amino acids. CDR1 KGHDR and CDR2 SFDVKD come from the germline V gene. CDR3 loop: CATSDSGGPKGYNEQFF. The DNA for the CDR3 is TGTGCCACCAGTGATTCGGGCGGGCCGAAGGGCTACAATGAGCAGTTCTTC.

The CDR3 loop is CASSDTSFNGGETQYF. The CDR3 DNA follows: TGTGCCAGCAGTGACACTAGTTTTAACGGGGGAGAGACCCAGTACTTC. V and J are TRBV6-1 and TRBJ2-5, with a possible D match to TRBD2 (6 bases). V dropped 3 bases and J dropped 4 bases, with 18 bases sitting between them. Germline V lookup: CDR1 MNHNS, CDR2 SASEGT. The CDR3 runs 16 residues.

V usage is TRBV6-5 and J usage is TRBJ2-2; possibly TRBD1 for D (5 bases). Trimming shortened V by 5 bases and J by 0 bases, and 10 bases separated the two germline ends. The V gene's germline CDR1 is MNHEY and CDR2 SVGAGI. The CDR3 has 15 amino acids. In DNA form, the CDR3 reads TGTGCCAGCAGTAGGACACCCGCGAACACCGGGGAGCTGTTTTTT. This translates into CASSRTPANTGELFF.

The chain's CDR3 is CASSQDWLNQPQHF. The CDR3, as DNA: TGCGCCAGCAGCCAAGATTGGCTCAATCAGCCCCAGCATTTT. V gene TRBV4-1 combines with J gene TRBJ1-5; D gene unclear. Germline CDR1 MGHRA, CDR2 YSYEKL. V dropped 0 bases and J dropped 3 bases, with 6 bases sitting between them. The CDR3 runs to 14 residues.

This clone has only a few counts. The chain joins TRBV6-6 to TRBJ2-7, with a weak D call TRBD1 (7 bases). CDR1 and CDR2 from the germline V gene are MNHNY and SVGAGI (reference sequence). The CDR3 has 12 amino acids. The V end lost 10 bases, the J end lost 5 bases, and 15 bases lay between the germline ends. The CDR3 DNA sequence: TGTGCCACCCAGGGGGGACGGGACGAGCAGTACTTC. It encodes CATQGGRDEQYF.

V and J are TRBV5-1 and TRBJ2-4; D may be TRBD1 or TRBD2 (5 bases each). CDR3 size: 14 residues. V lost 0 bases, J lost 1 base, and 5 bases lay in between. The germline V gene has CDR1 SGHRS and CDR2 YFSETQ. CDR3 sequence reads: CASSLGGAKNIQYF. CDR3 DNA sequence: TGCGCCAGCAGCTTGGGGGGGGCCAAAAACATTCAGTACTTC. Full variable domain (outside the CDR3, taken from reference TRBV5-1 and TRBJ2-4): KAGVTQTPRYLIKTRGQQVTLSCSPISGHRSVSWYQQTPGQGLQFLFEYFSETQRNKGNFPGRFSGRQFSNSRSEMNVSTLELGDSALYLCASSLGGAKNIQYFGAGTRLSVL.

In DNA form, the CDR3 reads TGTGCCACCCAAGACAACACGGAGGCCCAGTACTTC. Translated: CATQDNTEAQYF. The gene calls are TRBV24-1 and TRBJ2-5; D possibly corresponds to TRBD2 (5 bases). CDR1 and CDR2 from the germline V gene are KGHDR and SFDVKD. Between the trimmed V and J ends, which lost 9 bases and 9 bases, there was a span of 16 bases. The CDR3 extends over 12 amino acids.

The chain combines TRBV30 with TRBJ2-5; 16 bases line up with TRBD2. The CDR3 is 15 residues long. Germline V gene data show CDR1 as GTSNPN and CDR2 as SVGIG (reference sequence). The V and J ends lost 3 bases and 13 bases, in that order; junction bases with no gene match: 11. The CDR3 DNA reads TGTGCCTGGAGCTTTTCGGGACTAGCGGGAGGGCCCTGGTACTTC. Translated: CAWSFSGLAGGPWYF.

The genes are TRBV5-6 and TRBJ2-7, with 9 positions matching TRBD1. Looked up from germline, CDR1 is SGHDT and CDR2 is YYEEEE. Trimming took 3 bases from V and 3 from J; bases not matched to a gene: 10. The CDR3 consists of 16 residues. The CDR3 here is CASSSTGWTGDYEQYF. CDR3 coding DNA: TGTGCCAGCAGCTCCACAGGCTGGACAGGGGACTACGAGCAGTACTTC.

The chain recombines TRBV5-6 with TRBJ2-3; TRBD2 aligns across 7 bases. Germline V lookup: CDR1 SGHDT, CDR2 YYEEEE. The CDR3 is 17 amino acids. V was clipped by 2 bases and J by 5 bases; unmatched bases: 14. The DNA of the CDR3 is TGTGCCAGCAGCTTATCGTTCTGGCGGGAGCTGAGAGATACGCAGTATTTT. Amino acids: CASSLSFWRELRDTQYF. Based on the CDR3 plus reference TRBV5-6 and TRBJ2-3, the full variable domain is DAGVTQSPTHLIKTRGQQVTLRCSPKSGHDTVSWYQQALGQGPQFIFQYYEEEERQRGNFPDRFSGHQFPNYSSELNVNALLLGDSALYLCASSLSFWRELRDTQYFGPGTRLTVL.

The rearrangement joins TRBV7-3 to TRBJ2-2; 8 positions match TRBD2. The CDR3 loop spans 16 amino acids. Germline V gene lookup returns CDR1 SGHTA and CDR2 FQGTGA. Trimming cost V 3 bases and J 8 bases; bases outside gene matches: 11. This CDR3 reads CASSFMGGRSSGELFF. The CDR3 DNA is TGTGCCAGCAGCTTTATGGGCGGGAGGTCTTCAGGGGAGCTGTTTTTT.

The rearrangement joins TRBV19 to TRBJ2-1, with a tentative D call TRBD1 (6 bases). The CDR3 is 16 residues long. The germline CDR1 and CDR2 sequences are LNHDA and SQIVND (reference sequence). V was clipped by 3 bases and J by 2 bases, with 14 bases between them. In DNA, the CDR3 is TGTGCCAGTAGTATTGGGGCAGGGGTCGCCTACAATGAGCAGTTCTTC. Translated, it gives CASSIGAGVAYNEQFF.

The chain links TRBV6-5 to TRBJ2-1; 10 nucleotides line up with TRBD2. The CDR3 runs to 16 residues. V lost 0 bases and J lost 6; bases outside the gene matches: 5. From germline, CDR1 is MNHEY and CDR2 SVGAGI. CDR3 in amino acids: CASSYSGTSAVNEQFF. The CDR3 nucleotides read TGTGCCAGCAGTTACTCGGGGACTAGCGCGGTCAATGAGCAGTTCTTC.

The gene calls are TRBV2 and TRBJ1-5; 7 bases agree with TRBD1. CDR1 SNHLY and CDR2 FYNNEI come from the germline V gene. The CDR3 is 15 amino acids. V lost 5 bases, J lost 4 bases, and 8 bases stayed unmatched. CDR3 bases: TGTGCCAGCAGTTTAGGACAGGTGGTTAATCAGCCCCAGCATTTT. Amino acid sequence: CASSLGQVVNQPQHF.

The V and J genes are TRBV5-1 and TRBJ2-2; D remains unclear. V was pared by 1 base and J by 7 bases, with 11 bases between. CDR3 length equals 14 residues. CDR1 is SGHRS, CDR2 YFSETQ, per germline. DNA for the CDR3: TGCGCCAGCAGCTTGAGGCAAACGGGCGGGGAGCTGTTTTTT. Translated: CASSLRQTGGELFF.

This chain's CDR3 is CASSLRQGALYSNQPQHF. CDR3 nucleotide sequence: TGTGCCAGCAGTTTGAGGCAGGGGGCCCTATATAGCAATCAGCCCCAGCATTTT. The chain couples TRBV28 to TRBJ1-5, with 8 bases lining up with TRBD1. There are 18 residues in the CDR3. V lost 3 bases to trimming and J lost 0 bases; unmatched junction nucleotides: 10. The germline V gene has CDR1 MDHEN and CDR2 SYDVKM.

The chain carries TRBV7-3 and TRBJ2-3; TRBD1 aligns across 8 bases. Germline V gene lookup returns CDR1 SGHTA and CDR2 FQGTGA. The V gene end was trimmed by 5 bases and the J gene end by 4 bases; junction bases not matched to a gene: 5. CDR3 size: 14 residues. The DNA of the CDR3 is TGTGCCAGCAGCAAGGACAGGGAGGCAGATACGCAGTATTTT. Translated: CASSKDREADTQYF.

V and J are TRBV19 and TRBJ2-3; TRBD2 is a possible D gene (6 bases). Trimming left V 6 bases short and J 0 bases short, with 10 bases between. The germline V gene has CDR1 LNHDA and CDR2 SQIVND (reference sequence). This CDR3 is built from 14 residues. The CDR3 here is CASRSSGSTDTQYF. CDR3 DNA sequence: TGTGCCAGTAGGTCCAGCGGGAGCACAGATACGCAGTATTTT.

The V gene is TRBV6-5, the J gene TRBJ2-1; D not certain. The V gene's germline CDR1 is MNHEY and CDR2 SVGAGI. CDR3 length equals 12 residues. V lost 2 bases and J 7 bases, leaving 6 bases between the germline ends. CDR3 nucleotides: TGTGCCAGCAGTTACAAGGAGAATGAGCAGTTCTTC. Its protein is CASSYKENEQFF.

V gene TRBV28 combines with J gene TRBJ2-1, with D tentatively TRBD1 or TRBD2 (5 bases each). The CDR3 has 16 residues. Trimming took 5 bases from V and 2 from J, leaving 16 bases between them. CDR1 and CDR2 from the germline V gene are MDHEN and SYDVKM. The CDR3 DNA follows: TGTGCCAGCAGTCCCCCTGGGGGTAGAGCCTACAATGAGCAGTTCTTC. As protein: CASSPPGGRAYNEQFF.

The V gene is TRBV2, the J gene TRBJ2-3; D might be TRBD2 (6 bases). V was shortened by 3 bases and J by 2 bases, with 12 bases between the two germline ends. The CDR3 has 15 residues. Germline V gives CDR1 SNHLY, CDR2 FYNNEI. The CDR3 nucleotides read TGTGCCAGCAGTGAGGGCCTAGCGATCACAGATACGCAGTATTTT. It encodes CASSEGLAITDTQYF.

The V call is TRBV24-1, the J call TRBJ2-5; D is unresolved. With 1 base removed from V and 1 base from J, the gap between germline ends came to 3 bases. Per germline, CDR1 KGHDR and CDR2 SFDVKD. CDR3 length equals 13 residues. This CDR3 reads CATSDFSQETQYF. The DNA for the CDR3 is TGTGCCACCAGTGATTTCAGCCAAGAGACCCAGTACTTC.

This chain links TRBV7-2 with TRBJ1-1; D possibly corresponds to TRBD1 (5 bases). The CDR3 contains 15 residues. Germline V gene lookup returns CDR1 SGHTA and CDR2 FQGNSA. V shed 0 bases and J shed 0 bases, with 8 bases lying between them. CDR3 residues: CASSLAPRVNTEAFF. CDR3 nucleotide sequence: TGTGCCAGCAGCTTAGCTCCCAGGGTGAACACTGAAGCTTTCTTT.